The rows below give T cell receptor beta chains drawn from one sample of a study of T cells in localized non-small cell lung cancer. Clones were read by immunoSEQ multiplex PCR, and TCRdb kept only the in-frame ones, dropping some. The sample records more than 30,000 clones, about 78% being singletons. The sample was peripheral blood, taken before any cancer treatment. The source is a male donor older than 55 with stage II squamous cell lung carcinoma. CDR3s include the opening cysteine and the closing phenylalanine or tryptophan. A D gene is named only where the DNA matches it firmly. Size is omitted from some rows. Given values are once, few, many or a class for expanded clones.

D gene: .
clone size: .
J gene: TRBJ2-7
V gene: TRBV5-5
CDR3 DNA: TGTGCCAGCAGCTTGAACCCGGGAGTAAGAGAGCAGTACTTC
CDR3 protein: CASSLNPGVREQYF

D gene: .
clone size: .
J gene: TRBJ2-3
V gene: TRBV27
CDR3 DNA: TGTGCCAGCAGTTCCTACTCTGGCACAGGAGATACGCAGTATTTT
CDR3 protein: CASSSYSGTGDTQYF

D gene: TRBD2
clone size: once
J gene: TRBJ2-7
V gene: TRBV27
CDR3 DNA: TGTGCCAGCAGGTCGACTAGCCCCAGGACCTACGAGCAGTACTTC
CDR3 protein: CASRSTSPRTYEQYF

D gene: TRBD2
clone size: once
J gene: TRBJ2-2
V gene: TRBV5-1
CDR3 DNA: TGCGCCAGTGCGCGGGGGACGGCGAACACCGGGGAGCTGTTTTTT
CDR3 protein: CASARGTANTGELFF

D gene: TRBD2
clone size: .
J gene: TRBJ2-3
V gene: TRBV6-6
CDR3 DNA: TGTGCCAGCTTAAATAGCGGGAGGGCCACAGATACGCAGTATTTT
CDR3 protein: CASLNSGRATDTQYF

D gene: .
clone size: .
J gene: TRBJ1-1
V gene: TRBV6-6
CDR3 DNA: TGTGCCAGCAGTTACCCCCCAGGACGGCAGAACACTGAAGCTTTCTTT
CDR3 protein: CASSYPPGRQNTEAFF

D gene: .
clone size: .
J gene: TRBJ1-5
V gene: TRBV30
CDR3 DNA: TGTGCCTGGAGTGCAGGGTCGGATCAGCCCCAGCATTTT
CDR3 protein: CAWSAGSDQPQHF

D gene: TRBD1
clone size: once
J gene: TRBJ1-1
V gene: TRBV4-2
CDR3 DNA: TGTGCCAGCAGCCCCCACAGGGGGCTCTTGGGCACTGAAGCTTTCTTT
CDR3 protein: CASSPHRGLLGTEAFF

D gene: TRBD1
clone size: .
J gene: TRBJ1-1
V gene: TRBV5-1
CDR3 DNA: TGCGCCAGCAGCCGACAGGGTGGAACTGAAGCTTTCTTT
CDR3 protein: CASSRQGGTEAFF

D gene: .
clone size: .
J gene: TRBJ2-7
V gene: TRBV6-1
CDR3 DNA: TGTGCCAGCAGTGAAGCCAGGGTCCTACTAGCCTACGAGCAGTACTTC
CDR3 protein: CASSEARVLLAYEQYF

D gene: .
clone size: .
J gene: TRBJ2-5
V gene: TRBV20-1
CDR3 DNA: TGCAGTGCTAGAGACCAAGAGACCCAGTACTTC
CDR3 protein: CSARDQETQYF

D gene: TRBD1
clone size: .
J gene: TRBJ2-5
V gene: TRBV29-1
CDR3 DNA: TGCAGCGTTGAAACGACAGGGGCCGAGACCCAGTACTTC
CDR3 protein: CSVETTGAETQYF

D gene: .
clone size: .
J gene: TRBJ1-1
V gene: TRBV7-6
CDR3 DNA: TGTGCCAGCAGAGCCGACACGAACACTGAAGCTTTCTTT
CDR3 protein: CASRADTNTEAFF

D gene: TRBD2
clone size: .
J gene: TRBJ2-1
V gene: TRBV7-3
CDR3 DNA: TGTGCCAGCAGTCGCGGGGGGGCTGGGTACAATGAGCAGTTCTTC
CDR3 protein: CASSRGGAGYNEQFF

D gene: .
clone size: .
J gene: TRBJ1-2
V gene: TRBV21-1
CDR3 DNA: TGTGCCAGCAGCCTAAAGGAGCAGCCGACTAACTATGGCTACACCTTC
CDR3 protein: CASSLKEQPTNYGYTF

D gene: .
clone size: .
J gene: TRBJ2-5
V gene: TRBV6-1
CDR3 DNA: TGTGCCAGCAGTGAAGCGCTGAGAAGCGGATTCTCAGAGACCCAGTACTTC
CDR3 protein: CASSEALRSGFSETQYF

D gene: .
clone size: .
J gene: TRBJ2-3
V gene: TRBV27
CDR3 DNA: TGTGCCAGCAGTGTAGGACGGAGGGACACAGATACGCAGTATTTT
CDR3 protein: CASSVGRRDTDTQYF